This T cell receptor beta chain was identified in a study of shared clonotypes between healthy human individuals. The overall study: Participating donors consisted of two women and a few men aged 18 to 49. The study, taken as a whole, reports: Blood alone was sampled, and tissue repertoires likely differ.

Each subset's genomic DNA was shared equally among a number of immunoSEQ plates. Only in-frame clones appear in the TCRdb table, and some are missing; sequencing was by immunoSEQ multiplex PCR. The data show roughly 2.5 million clones, roughly 92% seen once. This clone was observed a single time. Its antigen remains unknown. Splitting of CD4+ cells produced CD45RA+ naive and CD45RA-negative memory subsets. Germline loops: CDR1 SGDLS, CDR2 YYNGEE. V was cut by 0 bases and J by 1 base, with 8 bases left in between. The CDR3 loop spans 14 amino acids. Specimen: naive CD4+ T cells sorted from blood. Stated subset: CD45RA+ positively selected. The sequence was obtained from a man younger than 35 in good health. J is TRBJ2-7 and V is TRBV9; no reliable D call. The chain's CDR3 is CASSVVGTSYEQYF. The CDR3 DNA reads as TGTGCCAGCAGCGTAGTAGGCACTTCCTACGAGCAGTACTTC. The entire variable domain, with the rest obtained from reference TRBV9 and TRBJ2-7, is as follows: DSGVTQTPKHLITATGQRVTLRCSPRSGDLSVYWYQQSLDQGLQFLIQYYNGEERAKGNILERFSAQQFPDLHSELNLSSLELGDSALYFCASSVVGTSYEQYFGPGTRLTVT.